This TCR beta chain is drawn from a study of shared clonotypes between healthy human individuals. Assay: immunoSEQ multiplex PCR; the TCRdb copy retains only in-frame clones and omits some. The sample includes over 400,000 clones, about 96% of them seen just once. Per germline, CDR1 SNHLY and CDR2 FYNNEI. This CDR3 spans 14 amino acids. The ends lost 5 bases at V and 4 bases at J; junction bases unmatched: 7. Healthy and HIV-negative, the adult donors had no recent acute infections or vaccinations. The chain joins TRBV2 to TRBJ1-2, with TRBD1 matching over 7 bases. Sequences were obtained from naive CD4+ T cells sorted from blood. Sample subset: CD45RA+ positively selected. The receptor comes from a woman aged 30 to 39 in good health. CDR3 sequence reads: CASSWGQIGYGYTF. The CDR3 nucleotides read TGTGCCAGCAGTTGGGGACAGATCGGCTATGGCTACACCTTC.